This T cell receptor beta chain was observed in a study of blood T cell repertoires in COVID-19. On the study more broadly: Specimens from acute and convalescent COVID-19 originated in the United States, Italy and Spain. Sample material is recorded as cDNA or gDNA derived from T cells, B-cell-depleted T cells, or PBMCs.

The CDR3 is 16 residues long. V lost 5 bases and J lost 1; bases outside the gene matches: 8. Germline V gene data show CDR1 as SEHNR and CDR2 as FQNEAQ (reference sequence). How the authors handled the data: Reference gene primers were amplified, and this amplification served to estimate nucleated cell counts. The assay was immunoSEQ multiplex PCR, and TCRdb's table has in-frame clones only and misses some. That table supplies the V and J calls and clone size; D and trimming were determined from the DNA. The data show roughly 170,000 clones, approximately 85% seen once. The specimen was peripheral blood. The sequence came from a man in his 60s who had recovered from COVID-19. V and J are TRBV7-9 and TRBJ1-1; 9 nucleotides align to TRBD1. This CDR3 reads CASSNRQGGSNTEAFF. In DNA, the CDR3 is TGTGCCAGCAGCAATCGACAGGGGGGATCGAACACTGAAGCTTTCTTT.